These T cell receptor beta chains were read from a single sample in a study of identical twins. TCRdb re-called the 5' RACE reads with MiXCR, one entry per CDR3 protein. The sample has some 500,000 distinct CDR3 sequences, approximately 14% seen once. These sequences were also reported in another study, on yellow fever vaccine responses in identical twins.

The sequenced sample was CD4+ T cells sorted from blood. All receptors come from a young woman in good health. Both conserved end residues are part of each CDR3. D genes are given only for firm matches. Clone size is given for some rows only: seen once, a few or many times, or a class if the clone is expanded.

j_call	d_call	clone_size	v_call	cdr3_aa	cdr3_nt
TRBJ2-3	.	.	TRBV12-3/TRBV12-4	CASSVKTDTQYF	TGTGCCAGCAGCGTGAAAACAGATACGCAGTATTTT
TRBJ1-1	TRBD1	few	TRBV18	CASSPPDRVKVNTEAFF	TGTGCCAGCTCACCCCCAGACAGGGTGAAGGTGAACACTGAAGCTTTCTTT
TRBJ1-4	TRBD1	many	TRBV12-3/TRBV12-4	CASSPVTGSVEKLFF	TGTGCCAGCAGTCCTGTGACAGGGTCGGTCGAAAAACTGTTTTTT
TRBJ2-2	.	few	TRBV4-1	CASRPPDNTGELFF	TGCGCCAGCAGACCGCCCGACAACACCGGGGAGCTGTTTTTT
TRBJ2-1	.	few	TRBV14	CASSRGTGTLGRDEQFF	TGTGCCAGCAGCAGAGGCACCGGGACCCTCGGTAGGGATGAGCAGTTCTTC
TRBJ1-5	TRBD1	.	TRBV5-5	CASSLTGGDSNQPQHF	TGTGCCAGCAGCTTGACAGGGGGTGATAGCAATCAGCCCCAGCATTTT
TRBJ2-3	.	.	TRBV9	CASSVAGTLTDTQYF	TGTGCCAGCAGCGTAGCGGGTACCCTCACAGATACGCAGTATTTT
TRBJ2-7	.	.	TRBV7-2	CASSLPSPLEQYF	TGTGCCAGCAGCTTACCCTCCCCCCTCGAGCAGTACTTC
TRBJ1-4	.	.	TRBV29-1	CSVVQGIDEKLFF	TGCAGCGTTGTTCAGGGTATAGATGAAAAACTGTTTTTT
TRBJ2-4	.	.	TRBV5-6	CASSRRINDIQYF	TGTGCCAGCAGCCGCCGGATAAACGACATTCAGTACTTC
TRBJ2-2	.	few	TRBV12-3/TRBV12-4	CASSQTGRAGELFF	TGTGCCAGCAGCCAGACAGGACGGGCCGGGGAGCTGTTTTTT
TRBJ2-3	TRBD1	few	TRBV7-9	CASSLEGDRGRDTQYF	TGTGCCAGCAGTCTAGAGGGTGACAGGGGGCGAGATACGCAGTATTTT
TRBJ2-7	.	many	TRBV15	CATSRDNSPGYEQYF	TGTGCCACCAGCAGAGATAATAGTCCGGGCTACGAGCAGTACTTC
TRBJ1-6	.	many	TRBV5-1	CASSLVPGLALDSPLHF	TGCGCCAGCAGCTTGGTTCCAGGACTAGCCTTGGATTCACCCCTCCACTTT
TRBJ2-5	TRBD1	.	TRBV5-1	CASSPGQSDQETQYF	TGCGCCAGCAGCCCGGGACAGTCAGACCAAGAGACCCAGTACTTC
TRBJ2-5	.	few	TRBV20-1	CSARGIGETQYF	TGCAGTGCTAGGGGTATAGGAGAGACCCAGTACTTC
TRBJ2-3	.	few	TRBV15	CATSRDRPPRSTQYF	TGTGCCACCAGCAGAGATCGGCCCCCTAGGAGTACGCAGTATTTT
TRBJ2-2	.	many	TRBV4-3	CASSQDSRTGELFF	TGCGCCAGCAGCCAAGATTCCCGTACCGGGGAGCTGTTTTTT
TRBJ2-4	.	few	TRBV12-3/TRBV12-4	CASSFFFRAFRQDENIQYF	TGTGCCAGCAGTTTCTTTTTTCGCGCATTTCGACAGGACGAAAACATTCAGTACTTC
TRBJ2-7	TRBD1	.	TRBV5-1	CASSPKTGGGDEQYF	TGCGCCAGCAGCCCGAAGACAGGGGGCGGCGACGAGCAGTACTTC
TRBJ2-3	TRBD2	few	TRBV28	CASSRKGWWRGSTDTQYF	TGTGCCAGCAGCCGAAAGGGCTGGTGGCGGGGGAGCACAGATACGCAGTATTTT
TRBJ2-7	.	few	TRBV28	CASRRTPGVDEQYF	TGTGCCAGCAGACGCACCCCAGGGGTCGACGAGCAGTACTTC
TRBJ2-3	.	.	TRBV20-1	CSAVSGAVGDTQYF	TGCAGTGCGGTTTCTGGAGCCGTGGGAGATACGCAGTATTTT
TRBJ2-5	.	.	TRBV29-1	CSVEWGPQETQYF	TGCAGCGTTGAGTGGGGTCCCCAAGAGACCCAGTACTTC
TRBJ2-2	.	.	TRBV7-3	CASSAPGVTGELFF	TGTGCCAGCAGCGCACCGGGGGTCACCGGGGAGCTGTTTTTT
TRBJ2-1	.	few	TRBV6-4	CASSENHAYNEQFF	TGTGCCAGCAGTGAGAATCACGCCTACAATGAGCAGTTCTTC
TRBJ2-3	.	many	TRBV24-1	CATSEARTDTQYF	TGTGCCACCAGTGAGGCGAGGACAGATACGCAGTATTTT
TRBJ2-5	TRBD2	few	TRBV3-1	CASSQPGGSQETQYF	TGTGCCAGCAGCCAACCCGGGGGGAGTCAGGAGACCCAGTACTTC
TRBJ2-2	.	.	TRBV7-9	CASSYPGRRNTGELFF	TGTGCCAGCAGCTACCCGGGACGACGAAACACCGGGGAGCTGTTTTTT
TRBJ2-3	.	many	TRBV5-1	CASSLRRTRDTDTQYF	TGCGCCAGCAGCTTGAGACGAACTAGGGACACAGATACGCAGTATTTT
TRBJ2-7	TRBD1	.	TRBV12-3/TRBV12-4	CASSHRDRRYEQYF	TGTGCCAGCAGCCATAGGGACAGGCGCTACGAGCAGTACTTC
TRBJ2-5	.	few	TRBV10-1	CASSPRAPETQYF	TGCGCCAGCAGTCCGAGGGCACCAGAGACCCAGTACTTC
TRBJ2-1	.	few	TRBV11-2	CASSLYLASYNEQFF	TGTGCCAGCAGCTTATACCTAGCGTCCTACAATGAGCAGTTCTTC
TRBJ2-1	TRBD2	.	TRBV10-3	CAISGGEAGFAGVAFF	TGTGCCATCAGTGGCGGAGAGGCAGGGTTTGCGGGAGTGGCGTTCTTC
TRBJ2-7	TRBD1	.	TRBV5-6	CASSLVGQGFYEQYF	TGTGCCAGCAGCTTGGTCGGACAGGGATTCTACGAGCAGTACTTC
TRBJ2-3	.	few	TRBV7-2	CASSLGLAGRTTQYF	TGTGCCAGCAGCTTAGGATTGGCCGGCCGGACCACGCAGTATTTT
TRBJ2-1	TRBD2	.	TRBV4-3	CASSQDGASGKRGEQFF	TGCGCCAGCAGCCAAGATGGGGCTAGCGGGAAAAGGGGTGAGCAGTTCTTC
TRBJ2-1	TRBD2	.	TRBV7-8	CASSLEGLAASYNEQFF	TGTGCCAGCAGCTTGGAGGGACTAGCGGCCTCCTACAATGAGCAGTTCTTC
TRBJ2-3	.	.	TRBV12-3/TRBV12-4	CASSFLRGTDTQYF	TGTGCCAGCAGTTTTTTGCGAGGCACAGATACGCAGTATTTT
TRBJ2-3	.	many	TRBV10-3	CAIAVLTDTQYF	TGTGCCATCGCGGTACTTACAGATACGCAGTATTTT
TRBJ2-1	.	.	TRBV5-1	CASSRGEGSSYNEQFF	TGCGCCAGCAGCAGGGGTGAGGGCAGCTCCTACAATGAGCAGTTCTTC
TRBJ2-1	.	.	TRBV2	CASRREMGSEQFF	TGTGCCAGCAGACGGGAAATGGGGTCTGAGCAGTTCTTC
TRBJ2-1	.	many	TRBV7-2	CASSLVGGSYNEQFF	TGCGCCAGCAGCTTGGTCGGGGGTTCCTACAATGAGCAGTTCTTC